This T cell receptor (beta chain) was recorded in a study of blood T cell repertoires in COVID-19. Study-level background: PBMCs, B-cell-depleted T cells, or T cells provided the cDNA or gDNA that made up the material.

V was cut by 2 bases and J by 2 bases, with 3 bases left in between. Looked up from germline, CDR1 is MNHNS and CDR2 is SASEGT. The CDR3 has 12 residues. Recruits, aged about 18 to 100 years, lived in some 25 US areas. Assignments of participants to cohorts depended upon their own reported clinical history. All recovered Cohort 3 donors got two negative PCRs, got clearance, or saw symptom resolution. This table comes from immunoSEQ multiplex PCR, and its TCRdb copy is limited to in-frame clones, with some not included. The data hold a few hundred thousand clones, with approximately 90% observed a single time. This clone appeared a single time.

The sequenced material came from PBMCs or T cells enriched from blood (not recorded which). The receptor comes from a man aged 35 to 55 who had recovered from COVID-19. The chain employs TRBV6-1 and TRBJ1-2; D gene unclear. CDR3 sequence: CASSESNYGYTF. CDR3 DNA: TGTGCCAGCAGTGAATCAAACTATGGCTACACCTTC.